These T cell receptor beta chains were read from a single sample in a study of blood T cell repertoires in COVID-19. The method was immunoSEQ multiplex PCR; TCRdb's version includes in-frame clones alone and lacks a portion of them. The sample lists 210,000 or so clones; 80% were seen once. Sequenced material: PBMCs or T cells enriched from blood (not recorded which). The source of these receptors is a man aged 25 to 45 with acute COVID-19. CDR3s include the opening cysteine and the closing phenylalanine or tryptophan. The order of the fields is CDR3 DNA, CDR3 protein, J gene, D gene, V gene, clone size. D genes are given only for firm matches. Clone size is not always given. Where it is, it says once, few, many or a class for expanded clones.

TGTGCCAGCAGCTTGTTGGAGACAGGGGCCATCTACGAGCAGTACTTC,CASSLLETGAIYEQYF,TRBJ2-7,TRBD1,TRBV5-6,.
TGTGCCAGCAGTGAAGCTGAGGTCGTGAACACTGAAGCTTTCTTT,CASSEAEVVNTEAFF,TRBJ1-1,.,TRBV2,.
TGTGCCAGCAGCTCCGATACACAGGGCCCGAGCAATCAGCCCCAGCATTTT,CASSSDTQGPSNQPQHF,TRBJ1-5,.,TRBV5-5,many
TGTGCCAGCAGCGTCCATCCTCGGGGGGGTGAAGAGACCCAGTACTTC,CASSVHPRGGEETQYF,TRBJ2-5,TRBD2,TRBV9,.
TGCGCCAGCAGCTCTGGGACAGGGGGTAACAATGAGCAGTTCTTC,CASSSGTGGNNEQFF,TRBJ2-1,TRBD1,TRBV5-1,.
TGTGCCAGCAGCCAAGGATCGATAGCGGGGGTCAATGAGCAGTTCTTC,CASSQGSIAGVNEQFF,TRBJ2-1,TRBD2,TRBV3-1/TRBV3-2,.
TGCAGTGCTAATAACAATGAGCAGTTCTTC,CSANNNEQFF,TRBJ2-1,.,TRBV20-1,.
TGTGCCAGCAGCCAACCCATGACAGGGGAGAAAGAGACCCAGTACTTC,CASSQPMTGEKETQYF,TRBJ2-5,TRBD1,TRBV3-1/TRBV3-2,few
TGTGCCAGCAGCTCCCAACGACAGGGCCTAGAAGCTTTCTTT,CASSSQRQGLEAFF,TRBJ1-1,TRBD1,TRBV7-3,.
TGCGCCAGCAGCTTGGCCCCCTCAGGGGGAACTAATGAAAAACTGTTTTTT,CASSLAPSGGTNEKLFF,TRBJ1-4,TRBD1,TRBV5-1,once
TGTGCCAGCAGACAGGGGGCGACGACTGAAGCTTTCTTT,CASRQGATTEAFF,TRBJ1-1,TRBD1,TRBV12-3/TRBV12-4,.
TGTGCTACCAAGCCCGGGGGGGCCGTACGAGAGACCCAGTACTTC,CATKPGGAVRETQYF,TRBJ2-5,TRBD2,TRBV12-5,.
TGTGCCAGCAGCTCGGGACAGGGGGGCGAAAAACTGTTTTTT,CASSSGQGGEKLFF,TRBJ1-4,TRBD1,TRBV7-9,.
TGTGCAAGTCGCTTAGCGCATCTCTGGTCTCCCGGACTACTCGGGGGCAATCAGCCCCAGCATTTT,CASRLAHLWSPGLLGGNQPQHF,TRBJ1-5,.,TRBV12-2,few
TGTGCCAGCAGGCTCAGGGGGATAAATACGCAGTATTTT,CASRLRGINTQYF,TRBJ2-3,TRBD1,TRBV6-5,.